Listed below are T cell receptor beta chains from one sample, sequenced in a study of T cell changes during pregnancy in multiple sclerosis. The method was immunoSEQ multiplex PCR; TCRdb's version includes in-frame clones alone and lacks a portion of them. Among about 67,000 clones listed, 91% were seen once. The input for sequencing was peripheral blood, taken in the first trimester of pregnancy. Source of these receptors: a female donor with multiple sclerosis, enrolled in a pregnancy study. CDR3s include the opening cysteine and the closing phenylalanine or tryptophan. A D gene is named only where the DNA matches it firmly. Rows may omit the clone size; those that give it use once, few, many or a size class.

15	NA	TRBV7-2	NA	TRBJ1-2	TGTGCCAGCGTATACAAGAGCGAATCTAACTATGGCTACACCTTC	CASVYKSESNYGYTF
13	TRBD1	TRBV30	once	TRBJ1-3	TGTGCCTGGGGGACAGCTTCTGGAAACACCATATATTTT	CAWGTASGNTIYF
15	TRBD2	TRBV7-3	NA	TRBJ2-1	TGTGCCAGCGCCTCTAGCGGGAGCGGTATGAGTGAGCAGTTCTTC	CASASSGSGMSEQFF
16	TRBD1	TRBV9	NA	TRBJ2-5	TGTGCCAGCAGCGTAGGCGGGACAGGGTTCGGGGAGACCCAGTACTTC	CASSVGGTGFGETQYF
16	TRBD1	TRBV7-2	NA	TRBJ1-2	TGTGCCAGCAGCCCCCCGGGACAGGGGGAGGTTGGTGGCTACACCTTC	CASSPPGQGEVGGYTF
13	NA	TRBV19	few	TRBJ1-6	TGTGCCAGTAGTAGGGTTCGGGATTCACCCCTCCACTTT	CASSRVRDSPLHF
13	NA	TRBV27	NA	TRBJ1-5	TGTGCCAGCTCAACGGGGGGCAATCAGCCCCAGCATTTT	CASSTGGNQPQHF
17	TRBD2	TRBV5-1	NA	TRBJ2-2	TGCGCCAGCAGCTTGCTCACTAGCGGATCTTTCACCGGGGAGCTGTTTTTT	CASSLLTSGSFTGELFF
16	TRBD1	TRBV5-1	NA	TRBJ2-4	TGCGCCAGCAGCCCCGGGACAGGGGGCCCCAAAAACATTCAGTACTTC	CASSPGTGGPKNIQYF
12	NA	TRBV11-2	few	TRBJ2-1	TGTGCCAGCAGCCCCCCGGGAGCTGAGCAGTTCTTC	CASSPPGAEQFF
14	TRBD1	TRBV19	NA	TRBJ1-1	TGTGCCAGTAGTCGGACAGGACGATCGGCTGAAGCTTTCTTT	CASSRTGRSAEAFF
15	NA	TRBV5-1	NA	TRBJ2-2	TGCGCCAGCAGCTTAGAAACAGGGAATACCGGGGAGCTGTTTTTT	CASSLETGNTGELFF
15	NA	TRBV9	NA	TRBJ2-5	TGTGCCAGCAGCGCCCGGGGTCTGGATCAAGAGACCCAGTACTTC	CASSARGLDQETQYF
17	TRBD1	TRBV10-2	NA	TRBJ1-5	TGCGCCAGCAGTGAACCTACAGGGGGCGTCGGCAATCAGCCCCAGCATTTT	CASSEPTGGVGNQPQHF
16	NA	TRBV28	NA	TRBJ2-1	TGTGCCAGCAGTTTGAGGGTTTTAGGACCTCACAATGAGCAGTTCTTC	CASSLRVLGPHNEQFF
13	NA	TRBV30	NA	TRBJ1-1	TGTGCCTGGTGCAGGAGCTCGGGGGCTGAAGCTTTCTTT	CAWCRSSGAEAFF
15	NA	TRBV30	NA	TRBJ2-2	TGTGCCTGGGTAGCGGCGCCCGTTAACACCGGGGAGCTGTTTTTT	CAWVAAPVNTGELFF
17	TRBD2	TRBV6-4	NA	TRBJ2-1	TGTGCCAGAGGCCCCTCTCTAGCGGGAGTGTCTCACAATGAGCAGTTCTTC	CARGPSLAGVSHNEQFF
16	NA	TRBV7-9	few	TRBJ1-1	TGTGCCAGCAGCCCTAAGGGACTCCCCCAGAACACTGAAGCTTTCTTT	CASSPKGLPQNTEAFF
15	TRBD2	TRBV2	NA	TRBJ2-3	TGTGCCAGCAGTGTGGAGCGGGATAGCACAGATACGCAGTATTTT	CASSVERDSTDTQYF
14	NA	TRBV19	NA	TRBJ2-2	TGTGCCAGTACCATTGAGAGGAACACCGGGGAGCTGTTTTTT	CASTIERNTGELFF
14	NA	TRBV7-2	NA	TRBJ1-1	TGTGCCAGCAGCACAGACAGATTGAACACTGAAGCTTTCTTT	CASSTDRLNTEAFF
18	TRBD1	TRBV4-2	NA	TRBJ2-4	TGTGCCAGCAGCCAAGTGGGGGGACAGGGGGCTTCCAAAAACATTCAGTACTTC	CASSQVGGQGASKNIQYF
16	TRBD1	TRBV30	NA	TRBJ1-2	TGTGCCTGGAGCGGCCGTACGAGGACAGGGCCTCGAGGCTACACCTTC	CAWSGRTRTGPRGYTF
13	NA	TRBV19	NA	TRBJ2-1	TGTGCCAGTAGCCCTGAAGGGGTCAATGAGCAGTTCTTC	CASSPEGVNEQFF
15	NA	TRBV6-4	NA	TRBJ2-1	TGTGCCACCGTTCCTCCGGGACTTTTTTACAATGAGCAGTTCTTC	CATVPPGLFYNEQFF
14	NA	TRBV5-6	NA	TRBJ1-1	TGTGCCAGCAGCTTTTACCGGCAGGGCACTGAAGCTTTCTTT	CASSFYRQGTEAFF
17	TRBD1	TRBV5-1	NA	TRBJ1-5	TGCGCCAGCAGCTTGGGGACAGGGAGCCTTAGCAATCAGCCCCAGCATTTT	CASSLGTGSLSNQPQHF
15	NA	TRBV27	few	TRBJ1-6	TGTGCCAGCAGGGGAGGTCTGCCCTACCATTCACCCCTCCACTTT	CASRGGLPYHSPLHF
19	TRBD2	TRBV11-2	NA	TRBJ2-1	TGTGCCAGCAGCTTCCGGGGACTAGCGGGGGGGAGCTCCTACAATGAGCAGTTCTTC	CASSFRGLAGGSSYNEQFF
16	NA	TRBV18	NA	TRBJ2-1	TGTGCCAGCTCACCAGGGGCAGGCGCCGTATACAATGAGCAGTTCTTC	CASSPGAGAVYNEQFF
15	NA	TRBV5-1	NA	TRBJ2-1	TGCGCCAGCAGCCCCGGACAGGTCGGGGGCAATGAGCAGTTCTTC	CASSPGQVGGNEQFF
15	NA	TRBV19	few	TRBJ2-7	TGTGCCAGTAGCGAAACTGGACTTTCCCACTACGAGCAGTACTTC	CASSETGLSHYEQYF
14	NA	TRBV19	NA	TRBJ1-4	TGTGCCAGTAGCATCATGGGCAGGGGTGAAAAACTGTTTTTT	CASSIMGRGEKLFF
14	TRBD2	TRBV28	NA	TRBJ2-3	TGTGCCAGCAGTTTCGAGCGGGACACAGATACGCAGTATTTT	CASSFERDTDTQYF
13	NA	TRBV6-1	NA	TRBJ1-6	TGTGCCAGCAGCTGGGGGGTAAATTCACCCCTCCACTTT	CASSWGVNSPLHF
14	NA	TRBV9	NA	TRBJ1-6	TGTGCCAGCAGCGCCGGACAATATAATTCACCCCTCCACTTT	CASSAGQYNSPLHF
16	TRBD2	TRBV7-2	NA	TRBJ2-3	TGTGCCAGCAGCTTAAGCTTAGCGGGACGCGAAGATACGCAGTATTTT	CASSLSLAGREDTQYF
13	NA	TRBV19	NA	TRBJ1-1	TGCGCCAGTAGGGCTCAGGTGAACACTGAAGCTTTCTTT	CASRAQVNTEAFF
14	NA	TRBV6-6	once	TRBJ2-3	TGTGCCAGCAGTTACCGTGACTACACAGATACGCAGTATTTT	CASSYRDYTDTQYF
20	TRBD2	TRBV19	NA	TRBJ2-2	TGTGCCAGTAGTATTTCAGGGCTAGCGGGAGGCCCCGGTAGAACCGGGGAGCTGTTTTTT	CASSISGLAGGPGRTGELFF
14	NA	TRBV15	NA	TRBJ2-7	TGTGCCACCAAAGACAGACCCAGCTCCTACGAGCAGTACTTC	CATKDRPSSYEQYF
16	TRBD1	TRBV6-5	NA	TRBJ1-1	TGTGCCAGCAGTTACAGGACAGGGGGCCTGAACACTGAAGCTTTCTTT	CASSYRTGGLNTEAFF
15	TRBD1	TRBV28	NA	TRBJ2-5	TGTGCCAGCAGACGCGGACAGGCCGGTTCGGAGACCCAGTACTTC	CASRRGQAGSETQYF
15	NA	TRBV7-9	NA	TRBJ1-1	TGTGCCAGCTCGCAGGAGGATTACCGGAACACTGAAGCTTTCTTT	CASSQEDYRNTEAFF
13	TRBD2	TRBV27	NA	TRBJ2-7	TGTGCCAGCAGCTTCGGGACTAGCTACGAGCAGTACTTC	CASSFGTSYEQYF
13	NA	TRBV28	NA	TRBJ2-7	TGTGCCAGCAGTTTCGGGGGAACATACGAGCAGTACTTC	CASSFGGTYEQYF
13	NA	TRBV5-8	NA	TRBJ1-5	TGTGCCAGCAGCTTGGGGACTGATCAGCCCCAGCATTTT	CASSLGTDQPQHF
14	NA	TRBV6-6	NA	TRBJ2-7	TGTGCCAGCACTTCCCAGGAGGGGTCCTACGAGCAGTACTTC	CASTSQEGSYEQYF
16	TRBD1	TRBV27	NA	TRBJ1-1	TGTGCCAGCAGACCCTACGGGACAGGGGTGAACACTGAAGCTTTCTTT	CASRPYGTGVNTEAFF
15	TRBD1	TRBV18	NA	TRBJ1-5	TGTGCCAGCTCAGCGGACAGGGGGCCGAATCAGCCCCAGCATTTT	CASSADRGPNQPQHF